The sequence of this T cell receptor beta chain was determined in a study of read filtering for tumor transcriptome and immune sequencing. Study in general: DNase treatment preceded whole-transcriptome library preparation.

Germline loops: CDR1 MNHEY, CDR2 SVGAGI. The V end lost 4 bases, the J end lost 0 bases, and 7 bases lay between the germline ends. The CDR3 has 14 residues. From approximately 430 ng of RNA, a library with molecular barcoded alpha/delta and beta/gamma adaptors was made. TCRdb redid the calling of the reads with MiXCR, one entry per CDR3 protein. The sample holds over 25,000 distinct CDR3 sequences, 13% to 15% seen once. This chain links TRBV6-5 with TRBJ1-3; D remains ambiguous. The TCR was taken from a donor at least 40 years old with multiple myeloma. Sequences were obtained from a population of CD138-negative cells sorted from bone marrow. The CDR3: CASSSFGSGNTIYF. The CDR3 region has the DNA TGTGCCAGCAGTTCTTTTGGCTCTGGAAACACCATATATTTT.